This T cell receptor (beta chain) emerged from a study of cytomegalovirus exposure and HLA in healthy donors. Findings of the study overall: Cytomegalovirus association was listed for approximately 150 TCR beta chains. With further analysis later on, most CMV-associated TCR beta chains appeared HLA-restricted. With high specificity and sensitivity, the classifier reportedly diagnosed cytomegalovirus status.

Participants comprised healthy donors of bone marrow. Vbeta (60) and Jbeta (13) primers were used in the PCR. Clones were sequenced by immunoSEQ multiplex PCR, and TCRdb holds only the in-frame ones, with some missing. The sample has 100,000 to 150,000 clones; approximately 68% are singletons. Of note for this clone: Its cognate antigen is unknown. This sample also contains other DNA sequences that code for the same CDR3.

The TCR was taken from a man aged 25 to 45 in good health and CMV-seropositive. Material for sequencing was PBMCs.

CDR3 nucleotide sequence: TGTGCCAGCAGCTTAGGGGGGGTCGAGTACGAGCAGTACTTC. Protein: CASSLGGVEYEQYF. J is TRBJ2-7 and V is TRBV11-2; D is possibly TRBD2 (6 bases). Germline V gene lookup returns CDR1 SGHAT and CDR2 FQNNGV. The CDR3 covers 14 residues. With 1 base removed from V and 4 bases from J, the gap between germline ends came to 11 bases.